These 16 T cell receptor beta chains came from one sample sequenced in a study of cytotoxic CD8 clonotypes in ibrutinib-treated CLL. Data came from immunoSEQ multiplex PCR; TCRdb stores just in-frame clones and leaves some out. The table records approximately 84,000 clones, roughly 84% of them present only once. This specimen was PBMCs, taken before ibrutinib treatment. These receptor sequences come from a human donor with chronic lymphocytic leukemia.

This chain links TRBV6-1 with TRBJ1-5; a weak D match, TRBD1 (5 bases). Germline CDR1 reads MNHNS; CDR2 reads SASEGT. The CDR3 extends over 14 amino acids. V gave up 4 bases and J gave up 4 bases, with 11 bases separating them. CDR3 DNA: TGTGCCAGCAGTGGTTGGGGGGGAAATCAGCCCCAGCATTTT. It yields the protein CASSGWGGNQPQHF.

This rearrangement joins TRBV19 to TRBJ2-7; D unclear. Trimming shortened V by 3 bases and J by 5 bases, and 5 bases separated the two germline ends. The germline gives CDR1 LNHDA, CDR2 SQIVND (reference sequence). This CDR3 contains 11 residues. CDR3 loop: CASSILNEQYF. For the CDR3, the DNA is TGTGCCAGTAGTATTTTAAACGAGCAGTACTTC.

CDR3 region: CASSLGSGGTQYF. The CDR3 region has the DNA TGTGCCAGCAGTTTGGGGTCAGGGGGGACCCAGTACTTC. The V gene is TRBV27, the J gene TRBJ2-5; the match to TRBD1 covers 7 bases. Looked up from germline, CDR1 is MNHEY and CDR2 is SMNVEV (reference sequence). CDR3 length equals 13 residues. The V and J ends lost 3 bases and 7 bases, in that order; junction bases with no gene match: 5.

The J gene is TRBJ1-1, the V gene TRBV6-4, with 7 bases aligning to TRBD1. This CDR3 region has 13 residues. CDR1 and CDR2 (germline): MRHNA, SNTAGT. V lost 7 bases, J lost 0 bases, and 2 bases stayed unmatched. In DNA, the CDR3 is TGTGCCAGCAAGGGACAGTTGAACACTGAAGCTTTCTTT. Translation: CASKGQLNTEAFF.

The chain employs TRBV14 and TRBJ2-5, with TRBD1 matching over 10 bases. The CDR3 is 16 amino acids. Germline-derived CDR1 and CDR2 are SGHDN and FVKESK. Trimming at V came to 4 bases and at J to 5 bases, leaving 10 bases not matched to a gene. CDR3 nucleotides: TGTGCCAGCAGCCGACGACAGGGGGCGCAGGGGGAGACCCAGTACTTC. It yields the protein CASSRRQGAQGETQYF.

This clone was recorded only once. The chain uses TRBV2 and TRBJ2-7; no clear D. Trimming stripped 8 bases from V and 6 bases from J, with 14 bases between. Germline values: CDR1 SNHLY, CDR2 FYNNEI. The CDR3 is made up of 12 amino acids. CDR3 coding DNA: TGTGCCAGCTTTAGTTCGCATTCCGAGCAGTACTTC. Translation: CASFSSHSEQYF.

The V and J genes are TRBV5-1 and TRBJ2-3, with D possibly TRBD2 on 5 matching bases. The CDR3 is 17 residues long. V lost 6 bases to trimming and J lost 4 bases, with 24 bases between them. Germline lookup yields CDR1 SGHRS and CDR2 YFSETQ. CDR3 bases: TGCGCCAGCAACCAACGGGCTACCCCTAGCATTGCAGATACGCAGTATTTT. Translated, it gives CASNQRATPSIADTQYF. The variable domain in full, completed from reference TRBV5-1 and TRBJ2-3, reads KAGVTQTPRYLIKTRGQQVTLSCSPISGHRSVSWYQQTPGQGLQFLFEYFSETQRNKGNFPGRFSGRQFSNSRSEMNVSTLELGDSALYLCASNQRATPSIADTQYFGPGTRLTVL.

The gene calls are TRBV27 and TRBJ1-4; D perhaps matches TRBD1 (5 bases). Trimming stripped 7 bases from V and 5 bases from J, with 14 bases between. CDR3 length equals 14 residues. Germline V gives CDR1 MNHEY, CDR2 SMNVEV (reference sequence). The CDR3 sequence is CASMPYWGNEKLFF. DNA of the CDR3: TGTGCCAGCATGCCTTATTGGGGGAATGAAAAACTGTTTTTT.

This clone appeared a single time. V is TRBV4-2 and J is TRBJ2-4; weak D call: TRBD2 (5 bases). Per germline, CDR1 LGHNA and CDR2 YNFKEQ. CDR3 length: 17 amino acids. V gave up 3 bases and J gave up 1 base, with 16 bases separating them. DNA of the CDR3: TGTGCCAGCAGCCACGTATTTCGGGGTTTCGCCAAAAACATTCAGTACTTC. It codes for CASSHVFRGFAKNIQYF.

A remark on this clone: This same CDR3 is encoded by further DNA sequences in the sample. V and J are TRBV7-2 and TRBJ1-1; tentatively, D is TRBD1 (6 bases). This CDR3 has 14 amino acids. Trimming took off 1 base at V and 0 bases at J, with 6 bases between the two ends. CDR1 is SGHTA and CDR2 is FQGNSA in the germline V gene. This chain's CDR3 is CASSLDRVNTEAFF. The CDR3 region has the DNA TGTGCCAGCAGCTTAGACAGGGTGAACACTGAAGCTTTCTTT.

This chain joins TRBV6-1 and TRBJ2-5; perhaps TRBD2 as D (6 bases). Trimming took off 2 bases at V and 9 bases at J, with 16 bases between the two ends. Germline CDR1 reads MNHNS; CDR2 reads SASEGT. The CDR3 consists of 14 residues. The CDR3 nucleotides read TGTGCCAGCAGTGAACGGGACTCCTCACCGGCCCAGTACTTC. It encodes CASSERDSSPAQYF.

This chain joins TRBV27 and TRBJ2-7; D is possibly TRBD2 (6 bases). Germline lookup yields CDR1 MNHEY and CDR2 SMNVEV (reference sequence). CDR3 length equals 15 residues. V gave up 5 bases and J gave up 9 bases, with 23 bases separating them. CDR3 nucleotide sequence: TGTGCCAGCAGTCCCACCAGCGCAGCGGGCGGTGGGCAGTACTTC. It encodes CASSPTSAAGGGQYF.

This clone has only one observation. The rearrangement links TRBV14 to TRBJ2-7; D might be TRBD1 (6 bases). Germline assignment: CDR1 SGHDN and CDR2 FVKESK. The CDR3 has 17 residues. With 3 bases removed from V and 2 bases from J, the gap between germline ends came to 20 bases. In nucleotides, the CDR3 is TGTGCCAGCAGCCAGGGAACATACAGGGAATCCACCTACGAGCAGTACTTC. Translating gives CASSQGTYRESTYEQYF.

Here the CDR3 reads CASSLTPTQIFYEQYF. The CDR3 coding sequence is TGTGCCAGCAGTTTAACCCCCACCCAGATCTTCTACGAGCAGTACTTC. The chain is built from TRBV27 and TRBJ2-7; no clear D gene. Germline CDR1 reads MNHEY; CDR2 reads SMNVEV (reference sequence). This CDR3 is built from 16 residues. V lost 2 bases to trimming and J lost 3 bases, with 17 bases between them.

The rearrangement uses TRBV5-6 and TRBJ1-1, with unresolved D. The V end was cut by 2 bases, the J end by 5 bases, with 13 bases between. The CDR3 loop spans 14 amino acids. Germline CDR1 is SGHDT and CDR2 is YYEEEE. The CDR3 DNA sequence: TGTGCCAGCAGCTTTGTGTTTGGAGGAACTGAAGCTTTCTTT. It codes for CASSFVFGGTEAFF.

V and J are TRBV2 and TRBJ2-7, with D unresolved. V was pared by 6 bases and J by 2 bases, with 11 bases between. CDR3 size: 13 residues. Germline values: CDR1 SNHLY, CDR2 FYNNEI. CDR3 DNA: TGTGCCAGCAGGGACGACGCAGCCTACGAGCAGTACTTC. Protein sequence: CASRDDAAYEQYF.